A selection of T cell receptor beta chains follows, all from one sample in a study of T cell responses to AZD1222 COVID-19 vaccine. Assay: immunoSEQ multiplex PCR; the TCRdb copy retains only in-frame clones and omits some. Of tens of thousands of clones listed, around 87% were seen once; the top ten hold about 8%. This sample comprised peripheral blood, obtained 28 days after the second AZD1222 dose. These receptors were collected from an adult who received the AZD1222 COVID-19 vaccine. Both conserved end residues are part of each CDR3. Each record gives: V gene, J gene, CDR3 protein.

>TRBV18|TRBJ1-4
CASSPGGEKLFF
>TRBV7-9|TRBJ2-5
CASSVDSRGETQYF
>TRBV7-9|TRBJ2-1
CASSQRWGSDEQFF
>TRBV7-3|TRBJ2-3
CASSSTMRRSDTQYF
>TRBV24-1|TRBJ2-3
CATSDLRIPPGQGFSTDTQYF
>TRBV15|TRBJ2-7
CATSRVVSGGEQYF
>TRBV5-1|TRBJ2-3
CASSSKPPTDTQYF
>TRBV30|TRBJ2-3
CAWSTQGASTDTQYF
>TRBV7-8|TRBJ2-1
CASSLRTSDNEQFF
>TRBV2|TRBJ2-2
CASTVSGFTGELFF
>TRBV3-1/TRBV3-2|TRBJ1-4
CASSQRGGEKLFF
>TRBV4-2|TRBJ1-3
CASRETGNSGNTIYF
>TRBV5-4|TRBJ2-1
CASSLGQGVEQFF
>TRBV19|TRBJ2-6
CASRASFKRANVLTF
>TRBV27|TRBJ2-6
CASSQGQGTPGANVLTF
>TRBV3-1/TRBV3-2|TRBJ1-1
CASSLRAMNTEAFF
>TRBV19|TRBJ1-4
CASQTGATNEKLFF
>TRBV2|TRBJ2-6
CASSEVAGANVLTF
>TRBV27|TRBJ1-1
CASSFVLGRGLTEAFF
>TRBV4-1|TRBJ2-2
CASSQDEIKGGTGELFF
>TRBV19|TRBJ1-5
CASSTIGGGRQPQHF
>TRBV5-1|TRBJ1-2
CASSLGGTDNYGYTF
>TRBV12-3/TRBV12-4|TRBJ1-4
CASSSGNEKLFF
>TRBV2|TRBJ2-3
CASSVEGTGLDTQYF
>TRBV20-1|TRBJ1-1
CSARETEVAFF
>TRBV29-1|TRBJ1-4
CSVVGTGKTNEKLFF
>TRBV7-2|TRBJ1-5
CASSVGLRQLGDQPQHF
>TRBV15|TRBJ1-2
CATSARAVGYTF
>TRBV9|TRBJ2-1
CASSVAVIAGVNEQFF
>TRBV28|TRBJ1-6
CASSLHGESPLHF
>TRBV4-1|TRBJ1-1
CASSQPGTGPGGAFF
>TRBV12-3/TRBV12-4|TRBJ2-7
CASSPPGWKEQYF
>TRBV19|TRBJ1-5
CASSVTGGRQPQHF
>TRBV6-6|TRBJ1-1
CASSSSMNTEAFF
>TRBV28|TRBJ1-3
CATARGLYGNTIYF
>TRBV27|TRBJ1-5
CASSLSQGLNQPQHF
>TRBV28|TRBJ1-2
CASSRDRGDWGYTF
>TRBV7-2|TRBJ2-2
CASSLTMVGAGELFF
>TRBV5-8|TRBJ2-7
CASSLPSGDTYEQYF
>TRBV5-1|TRBJ2-7
CASSLAWGAYEQYF
>TRBV30|TRBJ2-7
CAWSVTGNEQYF
>TRBV5-1|TRBJ2-7
CASSLALSGGASYEQYF
>TRBV28|TRBJ2-7
CASNRGGTGYEQYF
>TRBV7-9|TRBJ2-5
CASSTLGRGVQETQYF
>TRBV5-1|TRBJ1-2
CASSLGGQGSYGYTF
>TRBV30|TRBJ2-7
CATTGVTYEQYF
>TRBV28|TRBJ2-1
CASSLGRALNEQFF
>TRBV11-2|TRBJ2-4
CASTAWAKNIQYF
>TRBV5-6|TRBJ2-3
CASSLVGATTTDTQYF
>TRBV5-1|TRBJ1-2
CASSPDGTAYGYTF
>TRBV7-8|TRBJ2-2
CASSLVWSTGELFF
>TRBV11-3|TRBJ1-1
CASSLTYHRTAFF
>TRBV19|TRBJ1-5
CASSIVQGRQPQHF